The text below deals with one T cell receptor beta chain. Germline lookup yields CDR1 MDHEN and CDR2 SYDVKM. The junction had 7 bases not matched to a gene; V was cut back by 5 bases and J by 3 bases. The length of the CDR3 is 15 residues. The source of the sample is a study of shared clonotypes between healthy human individuals. Clones were sequenced by immunoSEQ multiplex PCR, and TCRdb holds only the in-frame ones, with some missing. Among over a million clones listed, about 70% were seen once. Into CD45RA+ naive and CD45RA-negative memory subsets, the CD4+ cells were split. The sequenced material came from memory CD4+ T cells sorted from blood. Stated subset: CD45RA-negative fraction. The TCR originated in a man aged 18-30 years in good health. The V gene is TRBV28, the J gene TRBJ2-3, with 8 bases aligning to TRBD1. CDR3 in amino acids: CASSLGQGRTDTQYF. CDR3 in DNA: TGTGCCAGCAGTCTTGGACAGGGTCGGACAGATACGCAGTATTTT.